The 9 T cell receptor beta chains below all came from one sample that was sequenced in a study of patients and donors after allogeneic stem cell transplantation. TCRdb used MiXCR to reprocess the RT-PCR reads, holding one entry per CDR3 protein. This sample carries approximately 170,000 distinct CDR3 sequences, 20% to 25% of them seen once, and the ten largest clones take roughly 26%. Source material: blood, either unsorted or a sorted T cell fraction (not recorded which). These receptors were collected from a human donor who was either an allogeneic HSCT recipient or a stem cell or donor lymphocyte infusion donor (not recorded which). It is not recorded whose cells these are; they may come from a transplant donor.

This clonotype was detected a few times. This CDR3 is CATSSGTESYNEQFF. The CDR3 nucleotides are TGTGCCACCAGCAGTGGGACAGAATCCTACAATGAGCAGTTCTTC. This rearrangement joins TRBV15 to TRBJ2-1; TRBD1 matches 7 bases. There are 15 residues in the CDR3. V shed 3 bases and J 1 base; nucleotides not matched to a gene: 3. Germline-derived CDR1 and CDR2 are LNHNV and YYDKDF (reference sequence).

This clonotype showed up just a few times. The chain is built from TRBV12-3 or TRBV12-4 and TRBJ2-1, with D perhaps matching TRBD1 or TRBD2 (6 bases each). This CDR3 is built from 13 residues. Trimming removed 10 bases at V and 9 bases at J, with 19 bases between. CDR3 DNA sequence: TGTGCCACAGCCCCCTCGGGGGCGGGTGAGCAGTTCTTC. Protein: CATAPSGAGEQFF.

This clonotype has just a few counts. The V and J genes are TRBV20-1 and TRBJ2-3, with D hard to call. The V gene lost 3 bases and the J gene lost 2 bases, with 9 bases spanning the gap. The CDR3 covers 13 residues. Germline CDR1 is DFQATT and CDR2 is SNEGSKA (reference sequence). Here the CDR3 DNA reads TGCAGTGCTAGCCCCAGTTACACAGATACGCAGTATTTT. This translates into CSASPSYTDTQYF.

The rearrangement uses TRBV25-1 and TRBJ2-7; 7 bases are shared with TRBD1. This CDR3 has 11 amino acids. The trim removed 9 bases at V and 6 bases at J, leaving 5 bases unmatched. The germline CDR1 and CDR2 sequences are MGHDK and SYGVNS. The CDR3 here is CARNTGVEQYF. CDR3 DNA: TGTGCCAGAAATACAGGGGTCGAGCAGTACTTC.

This chain links TRBV27 with TRBJ2-7, with D perhaps matching TRBD1 (5 bases). Trimming removed 2 bases from V and 2 bases from J, with 19 bases in between. The germline CDR1 and CDR2 sequences are MNHEY and SMNVEV (reference sequence). The CDR3 spans 17 residues. The CDR3, as DNA: TGTGCCAGCAGTTTACTGGGGCCCCGAATCGGAGCCTACGAGCAGTACTTC. Translating gives CASSLLGPRIGAYEQYF.

This chain uses TRBV5-1 with TRBJ2-5, with 9 bases identical to TRBD2. V shed 0 bases and J 1 base; nucleotides not matched to a gene: 7. Germline V gene lookup returns CDR1 SGHRS and CDR2 YFSETQ. The CDR3 runs 17 residues. DNA of the CDR3: TGCGCCAGCAGCTTGGTGGGTCTAGCGGGACTCCAAGAGACCCAGTACTTC. This translates into CASSLVGLAGLQETQYF. Variable domain in full (rest from reference TRBV5-1 and TRBJ2-5): KAGVTQTPRYLIKTRGQQVTLSCSPISGHRSVSWYQQTPGQGLQFLFEYFSETQRNKGNFPGRFSGRQFSNSRSEMNVSTLELGDSALYLCASSLVGLAGLQETQYFGPGTRLLVL.

This clonotype has a handful of counts. The chain recombines TRBV4-3 with TRBJ1-2; tentative D call: TRBD1 (5 bases). Per germline, CDR1 LGHNA and CDR2 YSLEER. V lost 0 bases and J 7 bases, leaving 18 bases between the germline ends. This CDR3 is built from 16 residues. Here the CDR3 reads CASSQDDGTTISGYTF. The CDR3, as DNA: TGCGCCAGCAGCCAAGATGACGGGACCACAATAAGTGGCTACACCTTC.

This clonotype has ten or more counts. The chain employs TRBV5-1 and TRBJ2-2; TRBD1 matches at 9 bases. The CDR3 is made up of 16 amino acids. CDR1 is SGHRS and CDR2 is YFSETQ in the germline V gene. With 2 bases clipped from V and 4 bases from J, the junction kept 6 bases outside the gene matches. CDR3 in amino acids: CASSFYRGRGTGELFF. Written as DNA, the CDR3 is TGCGCCAGCAGCTTTTACAGGGGGCGCGGCACCGGGGAGCTGTTTTTT.

In its sample, this clonotype was seen many times. This sequence joins TRBV15 and TRBJ1-3; 8 nucleotides align to TRBD1. V lost 0 bases and J lost 1; bases outside the gene matches: 5. CDR1 and CDR2 from the germline V gene are LNHNV and YYDKDF (reference sequence). This CDR3 is 17 amino acids long. In DNA form, the CDR3 reads TGTGCCACCAGCAGAGACAGACAGGGGTTTTCTGGAAACACCATATATTTT. It yields the protein CATSRDRQGFSGNTIYF.